This entry describes one T cell receptor beta chain. The protocol was immunoSEQ multiplex PCR, while the TCRdb copy is restricted to in-frame clones and leaves out a portion. This table holds some 93,000 clones, 86% found once. The sample originates from a study of blood T cell repertoires in COVID-19. As for the study in general: Some COVID-19 samples were acute and others convalescent; all came from the United States, Italy and Spain. PBMCs, B-cell-depleted T cells, or T cells were the source of the cDNA or gDNA that made up the material.

This TCR derives from a middle-aged man with acute or convalescent COVID-19. The specimen sequenced was peripheral blood.

This CDR3 reads CASADSPPYNEQFF. Written as DNA, the CDR3 is TGTGCCAGCGCGGACAGCCCTCCCTACAATGAGCAGTTCTTC. The chain is built from TRBV9 and TRBJ2-1; maybe TRBD1 (6 bases). The V and J ends lost 7 bases and 2 bases respectively, with 13 bases between them. The CDR3 contains 14 residues. Germline CDR1 and CDR2: SGDLS and YYNGEE.